This T cell receptor (beta chain) was documented in a study of cytomegalovirus exposure and HLA in healthy donors. Vbeta (60) and Jbeta (13) primers were used in the PCR. Sequencing was performed with immunoSEQ multiplex PCR; in TCRdb, only in-frame clones are kept and a portion is missing. Altogether 200,000 or so clones are present, 75% to 90% being singletons, with the ten largest covering more than 6%. The germline V gene encodes CDR1 LNHDA and CDR2 SQIVND (reference sequence). This CDR3 has 15 amino acids. Deletions cut 3 bases from V and 2 bases from J, with 11 bases between. This chain links TRBV19 with TRBJ1-3; a possible D gene is TRBD1 (5 bases). Sequencing was done on a sample of PBMCs. This sequence originates from a man aged 40-55 years in good health and CMV-seropositive. This CDR3 is CASSISTGAGNTIYF. Here the CDR3 DNA reads TGTGCCAGTAGTATCTCGACGGGGGCTGGAAACACCATATATTTT.